Below, 15 T cell receptor beta chains from the same sample are listed, as sequenced in a study of sequential checkpoint blockade in melanoma. TCRdb keeps only in-frame clones here, not all; method: immunoSEQ multiplex PCR. The repertoire has approximately 20,000 clones, more than 25% of them found once; the top ten carry about 6.7%. Treatment noted: randomized to nivolumab then ipilimumab (arm A) or the reverse (arm B). The sample consisted of tumor tissue (inferred from file names), taken from a patient given nivolumab and ipilimumab in sequence. Receptors were obtained from a human donor with melanoma.

This rearrangement joins TRBV30 to TRBJ1-1; the D gene is possibly TRBD1 (6 bases). Germline CDR1 is GTSNPN and CDR2 is SVGIG (reference sequence). V was pared by 7 bases and J by 10 bases, with 22 bases between. CDR3 size: 13 residues. CDR3 protein: CAFIQGIALRAFF. CDR3 bases: TGTGCCTTCATCCAGGGGATCGCCCTTCGAGCTTTCTTT.

This chain joins TRBV29-1 and TRBJ2-7; D gene ambiguous. With 7 bases removed from V and 0 bases from J, the gap between germline ends came to 13 bases. CDR1 is SQVTM, CDR2 ANQGSEA, per germline. This CDR3 spans 13 amino acids. In nucleotides, the CDR3 is TGCAGCGGCTCTGGACGGAACTCCTACGAGCAGTACTTC. It is translated as CSGSGRNSYEQYF.

This clone came up many times. The chain carries TRBV11-3 and TRBJ2-1; TRBD2 matches at 8 bases. The junction had 8 bases not matched to a gene; V was cut back by 6 bases and J by 7 bases. Germline CDR1 reads SGHNT; CDR2 reads YENEEA. The CDR3 is 14 amino acids. The CDR3: CASSLSGGWNEQFF. The CDR3 DNA reads as TGTGCCAGCAGTCTGAGCGGGGGTTGGAATGAGCAGTTCTTC.

This clone is medium-sized (0.01 to 0.1%). This rearrangement joins TRBV28 to TRBJ1-1; no definite D call. Germline-derived CDR1 and CDR2 are MDHEN and SYDVKM. The CDR3 is 13 amino acids. V lost 5 bases and J lost 3, with 10 bases in between. The CDR3 coding sequence is TGTGCCAGCAGTGAGGTCGTAGACACTGAAGCTTTCTTT. As protein: CASSEVVDTEAFF.

This clone was counted many times. The chain couples TRBV11-3 to TRBJ1-1; 7 bases are a match to TRBD1. The germline CDR1 and CDR2 sequences are SGHNT and YENEEA. V was pared by 4 bases and J by 3 bases, with 5 bases of the junction left unmatched. This CDR3 is 14 amino acids long. CDR3: CASSYTGEDTEAFF. CDR3 nucleotides: TGTGCCAGCAGCTATACAGGGGAGGACACTGAAGCTTTCTTT.

The gene calls are TRBV25-1 and TRBJ1-2; 10 nucleotides align to TRBD1. CDR3 size: 13 residues. Germline lookup yields CDR1 MGHDK and CDR2 SYGVNS. V lost 4 bases and J lost 7; bases outside the gene matches: 3. DNA for the CDR3: TGTGCCAGCAGTGCCCGGGACAGGGGTGGCTACACCTTC. Residues: CASSARDRGGYTF.

V usage is TRBV19 and J usage is TRBJ1-2, with D possibly matching TRBD1 (5 bases). This CDR3 has 14 amino acids. In germline, CDR1 is LNHDA, CDR2 SQIVND (reference sequence). V lost 4 bases and J 7 bases, leaving 16 bases between the germline ends. CDR3: CASSNLEGVRGYTF. CDR3 DNA: TGTGCCAGTAGTAATCTGGAAGGGGTCCGTGGCTACACCTTC.

The chain recombines TRBV9 with TRBJ1-6; D is ambiguous. V lost 3 bases, J lost 8 bases, and 9 bases lay in between. This CDR3 spans 13 amino acids. The V gene's germline CDR1 is SGDLS and CDR2 YYNGEE. The CDR3 sequence: CASSESVDSPLHF. DNA of the CDR3: TGTGCCAGCAGCGAGTCAGTGGATTCACCCCTCCACTTT. The whole variable domain, filled in from reference TRBV9 and TRBJ1-6, reads DSGVTQTPKHLITATGQRVTLRCSPRSGDLSVYWYQQSLDQGLQFLIQYYNGEERAKGNILERFSAQQFPDLHSELNLSSLELGDSALYFCASSESVDSPLHFGNGTRLTVT.

The V call is TRBV9, the J call TRBJ2-7; 11 bases fit TRBD2. Germline V gene sequence: CDR1 SGDLS, CDR2 YYNGEE. CDR3 size: 16 residues. Trimming cost V 5 bases and J 0 bases; bases outside gene matches: 7. In DNA form, the CDR3 reads TGTGCCAGCAGTGAAGGGACTAGCGGAAACTCCTACGAGCAGTACTTC. The encoded protein is CASSEGTSGNSYEQYF.

The J gene is TRBJ1-1, the V gene TRBV1. TRBV1 is listed as a pseudogene. The CDR3 covers 15 residues. In DNA, the CDR3 is TGCGCCAGCAGCCTGGGACCCGGGGTAAACACTGAAGCTTTCTTT. It translates to CASSLGPGVNTEAFF.

The chain combines TRBV25-1 with TRBJ1-1, with 7 positions matching TRBD1. Trimming took 6 bases from V and 1 from J; bases not matched to a gene: 5. The CDR3 has 14 residues. CDR1 is MGHDK, CDR2 SYGVNS, per germline. CDR3 loop: CASSRDSQNTEAFF. In DNA, the CDR3 is TGTGCCAGCAGCCGGGACAGCCAGAACACTGAAGCTTTCTTT.

This clone has a handful of counts. This sequence joins TRBV11-3 and TRBJ1-1; no definite D call. V was trimmed by 5 bases and J by 0 bases, leaving 10 bases between them. Germline-derived CDR1 and CDR2 are SGHNT and YENEEA. This CDR3 has 14 residues. The CDR3 region is CASSDRHMNTEAFF. The DNA of the CDR3 is TGTGCCAGCAGCGACCGGCACATGAACACTGAAGCTTTCTTT.

The CDR3 reads CASQPGTGINYGYTF. CDR3 DNA sequence: TGCGCCAGCCAGCCCGGGACAGGGATTAACTATGGCTACACCTTC. The chain couples TRBV1 to TRBJ1-2; TRBD1 reflects the table's D call only, with no check against the DNA. TRBV1 is a listed pseudogene. This CDR3 has 15 amino acids.

This clone appeared a few times. CDR3: CASSSPGTWYEQYF. The CDR3 coding sequence is TGTGCCAGCAGCTCCCCGGGGACGTGGTACGAGCAGTACTTC. The chain couples TRBV14 to TRBJ2-7, with D perhaps being TRBD1 or TRBD2 (5 bases each). The V gene's germline CDR1 is SGHDN and CDR2 FVKESK. CDR3 length: 14 residues. With 5 bases removed from V and 4 bases from J, the gap between germline ends came to 15 bases. The full variable domain, in which reference TRBV14 and TRBJ2-7 provide the parts outside the CDR3, is EAGVTQFPSHSVIEKGQTVTLRCDPISGHDNLYWYRRVMGKEIKFLLHFVKESKQDESGMPNNRFLAERTGGTYSTLKVQPAELEDSGVYFCASSSPGTWYEQYFGPGTRLTVT.

V usage is TRBV19 and J usage is TRBJ2-1; D gene uncertain. The CDR3 covers 11 residues. The V end was cut by 6 bases, the J end by 2 bases, with 2 bases between. CDR1 is LNHDA and CDR2 is SQIVND in the germline V gene (reference sequence). The CDR3: CASSTYNEQFF. The CDR3 DNA follows: TGTGCCAGTAGCACCTACAATGAGCAGTTCTTC. The full variable domain, with the rest looked up from reference TRBV19 and TRBJ2-1, is DGGITQSPKYLFRKEGQNVTLSCEQNLNHDAMYWYRQDPGQGLRLIYYSQIVNDFQKGDIAEGYSVSREKKESFPLTVTSAQKNPTAFYLCASSTYNEQFFGPGTRLTVL.